A selection of T cell receptor beta chains follows, all from one sample in a study of cytomegalovirus exposure and HLA in healthy donors. Some clones are missing from TCRdb's copy, which holds only in-frame ones; the method was immunoSEQ multiplex PCR. The data hold approximately 110,000 clones, with around 77% observed a single time. Material: PBMCs. The source is a woman aged 30 to 39 in good health and CMV-seropositive. The CDR3 runs from the conserved cysteine through the conserved F or W. The D gene is left open where the match is weak. Only part of the rows carry a size: once, few, many, or a class if the clone is expanded.

clone size: NA; D gene: NA; J gene: TRBJ1-1; V gene: TRBV28; CDR3 DNA: TGTGCCAGCAGTTCATACAGGGTTGAAGCTTTCTTT; CDR3 protein: CASSSYRVEAFF
clone size: NA; D gene: TRBD1; J gene: TRBJ1-2; V gene: TRBV4-1; CDR3 DNA: TGCGCCAGCAGCCAAGACGGTCTGGACAGGGGTAGTGGCTACACCTTC; CDR3 protein: CASSQDGLDRGSGYTF
clone size: NA; D gene: TRBD1; J gene: TRBJ2-3; V gene: TRBV9; CDR3 DNA: TGTGCCAGCAGCGTCACACTCCCGGGACAGGGAACAGATACGCAGTATTTT; CDR3 protein: CASSVTLPGQGTDTQYF
clone size: NA; D gene: TRBD2; J gene: TRBJ2-1; V gene: TRBV11-2; CDR3 DNA: TGTGCCAGCACAGTCTCCAGCGGGGGGGCCTATGAGCAGTTCTTC; CDR3 protein: CASTVSSGGAYEQFF
clone size: NA; D gene: TRBD1; J gene: TRBJ1-1; V gene: TRBV7-2; CDR3 DNA: TGTGCCAGCAGCCCTACGACAGGGATGAACACTGAAGCTTTCTTT; CDR3 protein: CASSPTTGMNTEAFF
clone size: NA; D gene: NA; J gene: TRBJ2-1; V gene: TRBV21-1; CDR3 DNA: TGTGCCAGCAGCAAGGTTAGCGGGAGACTGAATGAGCAGTTCTTC; CDR3 protein: CASSKVSGRLNEQFF
clone size: NA; D gene: NA; J gene: TRBJ2-6; V gene: TRBV19; CDR3 DNA: TGTGCCAGTAGTCCGTCACGGAGTCTGGGGGCCAACGTCCTGACTTTC; CDR3 protein: CASSPSRSLGANVLTF
clone size: NA; D gene: TRBD1; J gene: TRBJ2-3; V gene: TRBV10-3; CDR3 DNA: TGTGCCATCAGAGGGGACAGGGGGCCAGATACGCAGTATTTT; CDR3 protein: CAIRGDRGPDTQYF
clone size: once; D gene: TRBD1; J gene: TRBJ1-1; V gene: TRBV19; CDR3 DNA: TGTGCCAGTAGTGCAGGACAGGGATGGAACACTGAAGCTTTCTTT; CDR3 protein: CASSAGQGWNTEAFF
clone size: once; D gene: NA; J gene: TRBJ1-3; V gene: TRBV7-3; CDR3 DNA: TGTGCCAGCAGCTTCCCCGTCTGCTCTGGAAACACCATATATTTT; CDR3 protein: CASSFPVCSGNTIYF
clone size: NA; D gene: TRBD1; J gene: TRBJ2-7; V gene: TRBV10-3; CDR3 DNA: TGTGCCATCAGTATGGGACAGACCTCCTACGAGCAGTACTTC; CDR3 protein: CAISMGQTSYEQYF
clone size: NA; D gene: NA; J gene: TRBJ1-2; V gene: TRBV7-2; CDR3 DNA: TGTGCCAGCAGCTTAAGTTTCGGACAGCATAACTATGGCTACACCTTC; CDR3 protein: CASSLSFGQHNYGYTF
clone size: once; D gene: NA; J gene: TRBJ1-6; V gene: TRBV2; CDR3 DNA: TGTGCCAGCAGTCAAAGCGACGTGACGGTAGGACCCCTCCACTTT; CDR3 protein: CASSQSDVTVGPLHF
clone size: NA; D gene: NA; J gene: TRBJ2-7; V gene: TRBV11-3; CDR3 DNA: TGTGCCAGCAGCTTGGGGACAAAATACGAGCAGTACTTC; CDR3 protein: CASSLGTKYEQYF
clone size: NA; D gene: TRBD1; J gene: TRBJ2-7; V gene: TRBV7-7; CDR3 DNA: TGTGCTAGCAGCTTTTGGGACAGGGTAAAGGGTCTAGACTACGAGCAGTACTTC; CDR3 protein: CASSFWDRVKGLDYEQYF
clone size: NA; D gene: TRBD1; J gene: TRBJ1-5; V gene: TRBV7-9; CDR3 DNA: TGTGCCAGCAGCCAAACAGGGGGGAGCAATCAGCCCCAGCATTTT; CDR3 protein: CASSQTGGSNQPQHF
clone size: NA; D gene: NA; J gene: TRBJ2-5; V gene: TRBV7-6; CDR3 DNA: TGTGCCAGCAGCGTAAACCAGGGCTGGGGGCTACAAGAGACCCAGTACTTC; CDR3 protein: CASSVNQGWGLQETQYF
clone size: NA; D gene: NA; J gene: TRBJ1-1; V gene: TRBV5-6; CDR3 DNA: TGTGCCAGCAGCTTGATACGGAGGGATTTGACTGAAGCTTTCTTT; CDR3 protein: CASSLIRRDLTEAFF
clone size: few; D gene: TRBD1; J gene: TRBJ2-7; V gene: TRBV5-1; CDR3 DNA: TGCGCCAGCAGCTTAAGGACAGGGCTGGACTCCTACGAGCAGTACTTC; CDR3 protein: CASSLRTGLDSYEQYF
clone size: NA; D gene: NA; J gene: TRBJ2-2; V gene: TRBV2; CDR3 DNA: TGTGCCAGCAGTGTACTAGCAACCGGGGAGCTGTTTTTT; CDR3 protein: CASSVLATGELFF
clone size: NA; D gene: NA; J gene: TRBJ1-1; V gene: TRBV6-5; CDR3 DNA: TGTGCCAGCAGTAGAGGGAGTGGCACTGAAGCTTTCTTT; CDR3 protein: CASSRGSGTEAFF
clone size: few; D gene: TRBD2; J gene: TRBJ2-5; V gene: TRBV13; CDR3 DNA: TGTGCCAGCAGCGGTCTCTCGGGACTAGCGGGGGGCCGGGAGACCCAGTACTTC; CDR3 protein: CASSGLSGLAGGRETQYF
clone size: NA; D gene: TRBD1; J gene: TRBJ1-1; V gene: TRBV5-1; CDR3 DNA: TGCGCCAGCAGCTTCATAGGGACAGGGAACACTGAAGCTTTCTTT; CDR3 protein: CASSFIGTGNTEAFF
clone size: NA; D gene: TRBD2; J gene: TRBJ2-5; V gene: TRBV7-9; CDR3 DNA: TGTGCCAGCAGCCCCCGCGATAGCGGGAAGGGAGAGACCCAGTACTTC; CDR3 protein: CASSPRDSGKGETQYF
clone size: NA; D gene: TRBD1; J gene: TRBJ2-6; V gene: TRBV10-3; CDR3 DNA: TGTGCCATCAGTTATGCCTTGTGGGGACAGGCGACCTCTGGGGCCAACGTCCTGACTTTC; CDR3 protein: CAISYALWGQATSGANVLTF
clone size: NA; D gene: TRBD1; J gene: TRBJ2-7; V gene: TRBV7-9; CDR3 DNA: TGTGCCAGCAGCTCCGCTTGGGGACAGGGCTACAACGAGCAGTACTTC; CDR3 protein: CASSSAWGQGYNEQYF
clone size: NA; D gene: NA; J gene: TRBJ1-2; V gene: TRBV5-5; CDR3 DNA: TGTGCCAGCAGCCCCGGGTACGGGGAAAGGAACTATGGCTACACCTTC; CDR3 protein: CASSPGYGERNYGYTF
clone size: NA; D gene: NA; J gene: TRBJ2-7; V gene: TRBV18; CDR3 DNA: TGTGCCAGCTCACGGGCGGGAACCCTCTACGAGCAGTACTTC; CDR3 protein: CASSRAGTLYEQYF
clone size: NA; D gene: NA; J gene: TRBJ2-7; V gene: TRBV5-1; CDR3 DNA: TGCGCCAGCAGCTTGGCCTGGGGGCCGTCCTACGAGCAGTACTTC; CDR3 protein: CASSLAWGPSYEQYF
clone size: once; D gene: NA; J gene: TRBJ2-7; V gene: TRBV5-4; CDR3 DNA: TGTGCCAGCAGCTTGTACAGGGAAGACTACGAGCAGTACTTC; CDR3 protein: CASSLYREDYEQYF
clone size: few; D gene: TRBD1; J gene: TRBJ1-2; V gene: TRBV7-9; CDR3 DNA: TGTGCCAGCAGCACACGAAAGCTGGACAGGCCTTTAGGATATGGCTACACCTTC; CDR3 protein: CASSTRKLDRPLGYGYTF
clone size: NA; D gene: TRBD2; J gene: TRBJ2-7; V gene: TRBV10-3; CDR3 DNA: TGTGCCATCAGTGACGGTAGCGGGGGGCAGTACGAGCAGTACTTC; CDR3 protein: CAISDGSGGQYEQYF
clone size: few; D gene: NA; J gene: TRBJ2-7; V gene: TRBV18; CDR3 DNA: TGTGCCAGCTCACCAGTTTCGTCCGTCTACGAGCAGTACTTC; CDR3 protein: CASSPVSSVYEQYF
clone size: NA; D gene: NA; J gene: TRBJ2-7; V gene: TRBV18; CDR3 DNA: TGTGCCAGCTCACCTTCTCCCTACGAGCAGTACTTC; CDR3 protein: CASSPSPYEQYF
clone size: NA; D gene: TRBD2; J gene: TRBJ2-5; V gene: TRBV19; CDR3 DNA: TGTGCCAGTAGTATAGCGGGGACTAGCCCAAGAGCGACCCAGTACTTC; CDR3 protein: CASSIAGTSPRATQYF
clone size: NA; D gene: TRBD1; J gene: TRBJ2-2; V gene: TRBV28; CDR3 DNA: TGTGCCAGCAGCTCAGGGGGAAACACCGGGGAGCTGTTTTTT; CDR3 protein: CASSSGGNTGELFF
clone size: NA; D gene: NA; J gene: TRBJ1-1; V gene: TRBV12-5; CDR3 DNA: TGTGCTAGTGGTTCCTACCCGGCGGGGGCTGAAGCTTTCTTT; CDR3 protein: CASGSYPAGAEAFF
clone size: NA; D gene: TRBD2; J gene: TRBJ2-7; V gene: TRBV10-3; CDR3 DNA: TGTGCCATCAGTGAGTCTCGCGGGGGGGTGTACGAGCAGTACTTC; CDR3 protein: CAISESRGGVYEQYF
clone size: NA; D gene: TRBD1; J gene: TRBJ2-5; V gene: TRBV30; CDR3 DNA: TGTGCCTGGAATCAGGGGGCAGAGACCCAGTACTTC; CDR3 protein: CAWNQGAETQYF
clone size: NA; D gene: NA; J gene: TRBJ1-5; V gene: TRBV19; CDR3 DNA: TGTGCCAGTAGTATAGATAGTAGCGGCGGCCAGCATTTT; CDR3 protein: CASSIDSSGGQHF
clone size: NA; D gene: NA; J gene: TRBJ2-5; V gene: TRBV9; CDR3 DNA: TGTGCCAGCAGCGTACTCCCCGGGAGTGGGGAGACCCAGTACTTC; CDR3 protein: CASSVLPGSGETQYF
clone size: NA; D gene: TRBD2; J gene: TRBJ2-3; V gene: TRBV29-1; CDR3 DNA: TGCAGCCCCGGGACTATAGATACGCAGTATTTT; CDR3 protein: CSPGTIDTQYF
clone size: NA; D gene: NA; J gene: TRBJ2-7; V gene: TRBV19; CDR3 DNA: TGTGCCAGTAGTATTTTTGGCGGGTTCCAATACGAGCAGTACTTC; CDR3 protein: CASSIFGGFQYEQYF
clone size: few; D gene: TRBD2; J gene: TRBJ2-4; V gene: TRBV4-2; CDR3 DNA: TGTGCCAGCAGCCAAGACAGCGGGAGTGGGACCAAAAACATTCAGTACTTC; CDR3 protein: CASSQDSGSGTKNIQYF
clone size: once; D gene: TRBD1; J gene: TRBJ1-3; V gene: TRBV18; CDR3 DNA: TGTGCCAGCTCACCACAGACAGGGGACGGAAACACCATATATTTT; CDR3 protein: CASSPQTGDGNTIYF
clone size: NA; D gene: NA; J gene: TRBJ1-2; V gene: TRBV2; CDR3 DNA: TGTGCCAGCGAGGACAAAGACGGGCCGGAGGGCTACACCTTC; CDR3 protein: CASEDKDGPEGYTF
clone size: NA; D gene: NA; J gene: TRBJ2-5; V gene: TRBV2; CDR3 DNA: TGTGCCAGCTTCATCCTCAGGGGAGAGACCCAGTACTTC; CDR3 protein: CASFILRGETQYF
clone size: NA; D gene: TRBD1; J gene: TRBJ1-6; V gene: TRBV12-5; CDR3 DNA: TGTGCTAGTGGTTTGGGGGACAGGGGTAATTCACCCCTCCACTTT; CDR3 protein: CASGLGDRGNSPLHF
clone size: NA; D gene: TRBD1; J gene: TRBJ1-5; V gene: TRBV2; CDR3 DNA: TGTGCCAGCAGGACGAACAGGGGAAATCAGCCCCAGCATTTT; CDR3 protein: CASRTNRGNQPQHF
clone size: NA; D gene: TRBD2; J gene: TRBJ2-2; V gene: TRBV7-8; CDR3 DNA: TGTGCCAGCCAACCGGAGAGGGCGGGAGCGAACACCGGGGAGCTGTTTTTT; CDR3 protein: CASQPERAGANTGELFF
clone size: NA; D gene: TRBD1; J gene: TRBJ2-7; V gene: TRBV2; CDR3 DNA: TGTGCCAGCAGTGACGCGGACAGGAGCTCCTACGAGCAGTACTTC; CDR3 protein: CASSDADRSSYEQYF